These 5 T cell receptor beta chains came from one sample sequenced in a study of OX40 agonist ivuxolimab in advanced cancers. Sequenced by immunoSEQ multiplex PCR; TCRdb stores in-frame clones only, minus some. The sample lists approximately 67,000 clones; approximately 89% were seen once. The sequences come from CD4+ or CD8+ T cells sorted from blood, collected in a trial of the OX40 agonist ivuxolimab. The receptors derive from an adult with an advanced solid tumor such as melanoma, head and neck, liver or kidney cancer.

V usage is TRBV5-1 and J usage is TRBJ1-1; D is undetermined. Germline CDR1 is SGHRS and CDR2 is YFSETQ. Trimming left V 5 bases short and J 5 bases short, with 13 bases between. The CDR3 is 13 amino acids. The CDR3 sequence is CASRLRVETEAFF. The CDR3 bases are TGCGCCAGCAGATTGCGGGTAGAGACTGAAGCTTTCTTT.

The rearrangement uses TRBV2 and TRBJ1-2, with D possibly TRBD1 on 5 matching bases. With 4 bases removed from V and 6 bases from J, the gap between germline ends came to 6 bases. Germline loops: CDR1 SNHLY, CDR2 FYNNEI. The CDR3 extends over 11 amino acids. CDR3 sequence (DNA): TGTGCCAGCAGTGGGGGACATGGCTACACCTTC. It yields the protein CASSGGHGYTF.

CDR3 coding DNA: TGTGCCTGGTCTAGCAGGGGTTTCAACTATGGCTACACCTTC. Translated, it gives CAWSSRGFNYGYTF. The chain has TRBV30 and TRBJ1-2, with a possible D match to TRBD1 (6 bases). Trimming shortened V by 5 bases and J by 2 bases, and 15 bases separated the two germline ends. CDR1 GTSNPN and CDR2 SVGIG come from the germline V gene (reference sequence). The CDR3 has 14 amino acids.

The chain uses TRBV28 and TRBJ2-5, with D hard to call. The germline V gene encodes CDR1 MDHEN and CDR2 SYDVKM. The CDR3 sequence is 12 residues long. The V gene lost 8 bases and the J gene lost 4 bases, with 11 bases spanning the gap. In DNA form, the CDR3 reads TGTGCCAGCTCCCTGGTTAGAGAGACCCAGTACTTC. Its protein is CASSLVRETQYF. Variable domain in full (rest from reference TRBV28 and TRBJ2-5): DVKVTQSSRYLVKRTGEKVFLECVQDMDHENMFWYRQDPGLGLRLIYFSYDVKMKEKGDIPEGYSVSREKKERFSLILESASTNQTSMYLCASSLVRETQYFGPGTRLLVL.

The V call is TRBV7-2, the J call TRBJ2-3; the match to TRBD2 covers 8 bases. The CDR3 sequence is 13 residues long. Looked up from germline, CDR1 is SGHTA and CDR2 is FQGNSA. V trimming: 8 bases; J trimming: 5 bases; junction bases outside the gene matches: 6. The CDR3 DNA is TGTGCCAGCTCTGTCGGGAGGGGAGATACGCAGTATTTT. Protein sequence: CASSVGRGDTQYF.